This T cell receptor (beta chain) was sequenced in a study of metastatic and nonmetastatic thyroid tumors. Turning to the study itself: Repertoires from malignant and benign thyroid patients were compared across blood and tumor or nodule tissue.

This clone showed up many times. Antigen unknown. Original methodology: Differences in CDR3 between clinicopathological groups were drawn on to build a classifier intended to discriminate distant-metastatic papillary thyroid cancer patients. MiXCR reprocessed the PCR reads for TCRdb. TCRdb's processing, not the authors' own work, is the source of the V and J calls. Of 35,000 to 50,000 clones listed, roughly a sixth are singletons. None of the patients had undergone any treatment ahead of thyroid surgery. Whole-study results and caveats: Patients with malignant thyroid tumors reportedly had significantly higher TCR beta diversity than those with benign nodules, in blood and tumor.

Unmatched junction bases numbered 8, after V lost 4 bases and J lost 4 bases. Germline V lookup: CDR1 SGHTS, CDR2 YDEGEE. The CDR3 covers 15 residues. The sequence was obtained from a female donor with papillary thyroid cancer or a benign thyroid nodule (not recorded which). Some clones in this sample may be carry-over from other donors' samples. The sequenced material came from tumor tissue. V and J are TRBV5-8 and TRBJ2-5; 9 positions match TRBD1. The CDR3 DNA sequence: TGTGCCAGCAGCCAGGGGGACAGGGTGGGAGAGACCCAGTACTTC. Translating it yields CASSQGDRVGETQYF.